These 32 T cell receptor beta chains originate from one sample sequenced in a study of blood T cell repertoires in COVID-19. The method was immunoSEQ multiplex PCR; TCRdb's version includes in-frame clones alone and lacks a portion of them. This table holds fewer than 100,000 clones, 75% to 85% found once. Sequenced input: peripheral blood. The receptors derive from a human donor in a cohort sampled during active COVID-19.

The chain carries TRBV6-6 and TRBJ2-1; D remains unclear. Trimming left V 0 bases short and J 6 bases short, with 6 bases between. The germline gives CDR1 MNHNY, CDR2 SVGAGI (reference sequence). The CDR3 is 13 residues long. CDR3 nucleotides: TGTGCCAGCAGTTACTCGACTGGCAATGAGCAGTTCTTC. Its protein product is CASSYSTGNEQFF.

The chain links TRBV24-1 to TRBJ2-1; D remains ambiguous. V was pared by 4 bases and J by 3 bases, with 9 bases between. This CDR3 is built from 14 residues. Germline CDR1 KGHDR, CDR2 SFDVKD. The DNA of the CDR3 is TGTGCCACCAGTGACCCAGAAGTCTACAATGAGCAGTTCTTC. Protein: CATSDPEVYNEQFF.

This sequence joins TRBV3-1 (or the pseudogene TRBV3-2) and TRBJ1-6, with 7 bases fitting TRBD1. Trimming cost V 5 bases and J 3 bases; bases outside gene matches: 4. Germline-derived CDR1 and CDR2 are LGHDT and YNNKEL (reference sequence). The CDR3 has 15 residues. CDR3 region: CASSFGDSYNSPLHF. CDR3 coding DNA: TGTGCCAGCAGCTTCGGGGACAGCTATAATTCACCCCTCCACTTT.

The rearrangement joins TRBV11-2 to TRBJ1-6; D remains unclear. This CDR3 comprises 16 residues. From germline, CDR1 is SGHAT and CDR2 FQNNGV. Trimming removed 1 base at V and 10 bases at J, with 17 bases between. The CDR3 protein is CASSLAPAGAGSPLHF. Here the CDR3 DNA reads TGTGCCAGCAGCTTAGCCCCGGCGGGAGCGGGCTCACCCCTCCACTTT. The full variable domain, its missing parts supplied by reference TRBV11-2 and TRBJ1-6, is EAGVAQSPRYKIIEKRQSVAFWCNPISGHATLYWYQQILGQGPKLLIQFQNNGVVDDSQLPKDRFSAERLKGVDSTLKIQPAKLEDSAVYLCASSLAPAGAGSPLHFGNGTRLTVT.

V is TRBV30 and J is TRBJ2-3, with TRBD2 identical over 14 bases. This CDR3 region has 15 residues. V gave up 1 base and J gave up 4 bases; unmatched junction bases: 1. Germline values: CDR1 GTSNPN, CDR2 SVGIG (reference sequence). The CDR3: CAWSGGLAGADTQYF. CDR3 in DNA: TGTGCCTGGAGTGGGGGACTAGCGGGAGCAGATACGCAGTATTTT.

The gene calls are TRBV18 and TRBJ1-6; 7 bases line up with TRBD1. The junction had 5 bases not matched to a gene; V was cut back by 10 bases and J by 8 bases. The V gene's germline CDR1 is KGHSH and CDR2 LQKENI. The CDR3 totals 12 residues. CDR3 coding DNA: TGTGCCACCAAAACAGGGGATTCACCCCTCCACTTT. It specifies CATKTGDSPLHF.

There are a few counts of this clone. The CDR3 DNA reads as TGTGCCAGCTCCCGGACACTTATCGACACCGGGGAGCTGTTTTTT. Protein sequence: CASSRTLIDTGELFF. V gene TRBV18 combines with J gene TRBJ2-2; D perhaps matches TRBD1 (5 bases). The V and J ends lost 6 bases and 3 bases respectively, with 14 bases between them. Germline lookup yields CDR1 KGHSH and CDR2 LQKENI. CDR3 length: 15 amino acids. The whole variable domain, filled in from reference TRBV18 and TRBJ2-2, reads NAGVMQNPRHLVRRRGQEARLRCSPMKGHSHVYWYRQLPEEGLKFMVYLQKENIIDESGMPKERFSAEFPKEGPSILRIQQVVRGDSAAYFCASSRTLIDTGELFFGEGSRLTVL.

This chain links TRBV5-1 with TRBJ2-1, with TRBD2 matching 8 bases. This CDR3 region has 15 residues. The V segment lost 4 bases and the J segment 5 bases; nucleotides outside the gene matches: 8. The germline gives CDR1 SGHRS, CDR2 YFSETQ. The CDR3 loop reads CASSQSGSIDNEQFF. As DNA, the CDR3 is TGCGCCAGCAGCCAGAGCGGGAGTATCGACAATGAGCAGTTCTTC.

The V call is TRBV5-6, the J call TRBJ1-5; TRBD1 agrees at 8 bases. The CDR3 totals 16 residues. Germline CDR1 reads SGHDT; CDR2 reads YYEEEE. V dropped 3 bases and J dropped 7; count of bases not matched to a gene: 12. CDR3 sequence (DNA): TGTGCCAGCAGCTCGCGGGGGACAGGACGTGCCCAGCCCCAGCATTTT. This encodes CASSSRGTGRAQPQHF.

This clone has just one count. This chain connects TRBV20-1 to TRBJ2-3; 9 bases fit TRBD1. The J segment lost 3 bases and the V segment lost 3 bases, leaving 10 bases of the junction unmatched. The CDR3 spans 16 residues. Germline lookup yields CDR1 DFQATT and CDR2 SNEGSKA (reference sequence). The CDR3 protein is CSASWGTGTETDTQYF. The CDR3 nucleotides are TGCAGTGCTAGTTGGGGGACAGGGACAGAAACAGATACGCAGTATTTT.

This chain joins TRBV11-3 and TRBJ2-2; D might be TRBD2 (6 bases). Trimming removed 2 bases at V and 6 bases at J, with 13 bases between. This CDR3 has 15 amino acids. Per the germline V gene, CDR1 is SGHNT and CDR2 is YENEEA. The CDR3 protein is CASSLSTGVAGELFF. The CDR3 DNA is TGTGCCAGCAGCTTATCGACGGGAGTCGCCGGGGAGCTGTTTTTT.

The chain has TRBV4-2 and TRBJ2-1, with D possibly TRBD2 on 7 matching bases. Trimming shortened V by 1 base and J by 1 base, and 17 bases separated the two germline ends. CDR1 and CDR2 from the germline V gene are LGHNA and YNFKEQ. The CDR3 is 18 residues long. CDR3 amino acids: CASSQGGGREWSYNEQFF. The CDR3 nucleotides read TGTGCCAGCAGCCAAGGGGGGGGCCGGGAGTGGTCCTACAATGAGCAGTTCTTC.

The chain combines TRBV7-9 with TRBJ2-7; maybe TRBD2 (6 bases). The V end was cut by 1 base, the J end by 0 bases, with 13 bases between. This CDR3 contains 16 residues. The germline V gene has CDR1 SEHNR and CDR2 FQNEAQ (reference sequence). CDR3 DNA sequence: TGTGCCAGCAGCTTAGGGGACTTGTCTCGCTCCTACGAGCAGTACTTC. Its translation is CASSLGDLSRSYEQYF.

The V call is TRBV29-1, the J call TRBJ2-7; no firm D call. From germline, CDR1 is SQVTM and CDR2 ANQGSEA. Trimming pared 4 bases from V and 2 bases from J, leaving 6 bases between. The CDR3 has 11 amino acids. The CDR3 sequence: CSVAVAYEQYF. CDR3 DNA: TGCAGCGTTGCGGTTGCCTACGAGCAGTACTTC.

This chain links TRBV4-3 with TRBJ2-7; D perhaps matches TRBD1 (5 bases). The germline V and J ends were trimmed by 0 bases and 6 bases, with 18 bases remaining between them. This CDR3 is built from 16 residues. The germline gives CDR1 LGHNA, CDR2 YSLEER. The CDR3 region has the DNA TGCGCCAGCAGCCAAGATCTAGGAACAGGCGTAGCCGAGCAGTACTTC. Protein product: CASSQDLGTGVAEQYF.

The J gene is TRBJ2-3, the V gene TRBV19; no firm D call. The germline V gene encodes CDR1 LNHDA and CDR2 SQIVND (reference sequence). The CDR3 loop spans 16 amino acids. V shed 3 bases and J shed 0 bases, with 13 bases lying between them. This CDR3 reads CASSIIGAASTDTQYF. For the CDR3, the DNA is TGTGCCAGTAGTATTATTGGAGCAGCGAGCACAGATACGCAGTATTTT.

The chain joins TRBV28 to TRBJ1-5; D gene ambiguous. Trimming shortened V by 8 bases and J by 6 bases, and 17 bases separated the two germline ends. This CDR3 is 14 amino acids long. From germline, CDR1 is MDHEN and CDR2 SYDVKM. The CDR3 region has the DNA TGTGCCAGCGGAACCAGGAAGTTCGGTCAGCCCCAGCATTTT. It translates to CASGTRKFGQPQHF. The whole variable domain, filled in from reference TRBV28 and TRBJ1-5, reads DVKVTQSSRYLVKRTGEKVFLECVQDMDHENMFWYRQDPGLGLRLIYFSYDVKMKEKGDIPEGYSVSREKKERFSLILESASTNQTSMYLCASGTRKFGQPQHFGDGTRLSIL.

The J gene is TRBJ2-3, the V gene TRBV19; unclear D gene. The CDR3 runs to 15 residues. Germline CDR1 and CDR2: LNHDA and SQIVND (reference sequence). Trimming removed 5 bases at V and 2 bases at J, with 14 bases between. The CDR3 DNA reads as TGTGCCAGTAGTCGTTCTTGGGCACTCACAGATACGCAGTATTTT. Encoded protein: CASSRSWALTDTQYF.

This chain joins TRBV9 and TRBJ2-1, with 7 bases lining up with TRBD2. This CDR3 region has 14 residues. Germline values: CDR1 SGDLS, CDR2 YYNGEE. The V segment lost 4 bases and the J segment 9 bases; nucleotides outside the gene matches: 10. This CDR3 is CASSPSGTTLEQFF. The CDR3 DNA reads as TGTGCCAGCAGCCCTTCCGGGACTACCCTTGAGCAGTTCTTC.

The CDR3 sequence is CASSFGRGPQETQYF. The CDR3 DNA sequence: TGTGCCAGCAGCTTCGGCAGGGGGCCTCAAGAGACCCAGTACTTC. The chain uses TRBV7-3 and TRBJ2-5, with 8 bases that match TRBD1. CDR3 length equals 15 residues. Germline CDR1 and CDR2: SGHTA and FQGTGA. With V trimmed by 3 bases and J by 2 bases, 5 bases remained unmatched.

The chain carries TRBV29-1 and TRBJ1-2; no reliable D call. This CDR3 has 11 residues. CDR1 SQVTM and CDR2 ANQGSEA come from the germline V gene. The ends were cut back, 2 bases at V and 2 bases at J, with 3 bases in the middle. This chain's CDR3 is CSVEQNYGYTF. The CDR3 coding sequence is TGCAGCGTTGAACAAAACTATGGCTACACCTTC.

This rearrangement joins TRBV11-3 to TRBJ2-3; 15 nucleotides match TRBD2. This CDR3 is 17 amino acids long. The germline CDR1 and CDR2 sequences are SGHNT and YENEEA. V lost 4 bases to trimming and J lost 4 bases; unmatched junction nucleotides: 6. As DNA, the CDR3 is TGTGCCAGCAGCTCCGGGACTAGCGGGAGGAAGTCAGATACGCAGTATTTT. It yields the protein CASSSGTSGRKSDTQYF.

The chain uses TRBV6-6 and TRBJ1-1; 8 nucleotides agree with TRBD1. The V segment lost 6 bases and the J segment 5 bases; nucleotides outside the gene matches: 14. The CDR3 loop spans 16 amino acids. In germline, CDR1 is MNHNY, CDR2 SVGAGI (reference sequence). CDR3: CASSPNSGQGGTEAFF. CDR3 in DNA: TGTGCCAGCAGCCCGAACTCCGGACAGGGAGGGACTGAAGCTTTCTTT.

The genes are TRBV11-3 and TRBJ2-4; D is possibly TRBD1 (6 bases). The germline V and J ends were trimmed by 5 bases and 3 bases, with 11 bases remaining between them. The germline CDR1 and CDR2 sequences are SGHNT and YENEEA. The CDR3 length is 14 residues. The chain's CDR3 is CASSPGTNKNIQYF. The CDR3 DNA sequence: TGTGCCAGCAGCCCCGGGACAAACAAAAACATTCAGTACTTC.

The gene calls are TRBV28 and TRBJ2-3; no clear D. Between the trimmed V and J ends, which lost 4 bases and 0 bases, there was a span of 17 bases. In germline, CDR1 is MDHEN, CDR2 SYDVKM. The CDR3 length is 17 residues. CDR3 coding DNA: TGTGCCAGCAGTTACCCCCGCGTCGAAAGAAGCACAGATACGCAGTATTTT. It yields the protein CASSYPRVERSTDTQYF.

V is TRBV4-3 and J is TRBJ2-2; D is unresolved. The V gene lost 0 bases and the J gene lost 2 bases, with 4 bases spanning the gap. Germline assignment: CDR1 LGHNA and CDR2 YSLEER. There are 14 residues in the CDR3. The CDR3 loop is CASSQETNTGELFF. The CDR3 coding sequence is TGCGCCAGCAGCCAAGAGACTAACACCGGGGAGCTGTTTTTT.

The V gene is TRBV5-1, the J gene TRBJ1-1; TRBD1 is a possible D gene (5 bases). This CDR3 region has 13 residues. V shed 5 bases and J shed 1 base, with 9 bases lying between them. Germline lookup yields CDR1 SGHRS and CDR2 YFSETQ. CDR3 amino acids: CASSIQGNTEAFF. DNA of the CDR3: TGCGCCAGCAGTATCCAGGGGAACACTGAAGCTTTCTTT.

This chain connects TRBV7-2 to TRBJ2-7; TRBD2 agrees at 8 bases. J was trimmed by 4 bases and V by 5 bases; bases with no gene match: 7. The germline V gene has CDR1 SGHTA and CDR2 FQGNSA. CDR3 length: 14 residues. CDR3 sequence: CASSTGGSSYEQYF. The CDR3 nucleotides read TGTGCCAGCAGCACGGGGGGGTCTTCTTACGAGCAGTACTTC.

This sequence joins TRBV5-4 and TRBJ2-3; maybe TRBD2 (5 bases). This CDR3 is built from 14 residues. The V gene lost 4 bases and the J gene lost 6 bases, with 15 bases spanning the gap. Looked up from germline, CDR1 is SGHNT and CDR2 is YYREEE (reference sequence). CDR3 loop: CASSPRDPDDTQYF. The CDR3 region has the DNA TGTGCCAGCAGCCCCCGGGATCCCGACGATACGCAGTATTTT.

The chain combines TRBV28 with TRBJ1-2; 7 nucleotides match TRBD1. The CDR3 has 14 residues. Germline trimming cut 4 bases from V and 6 bases from J; bases unmatched to any gene: 8. Germline CDR1 and CDR2: MDHEN and SYDVKM. This CDR3 is CASSSPHRGDGYTF. DNA for the CDR3: TGTGCCAGCAGTTCCCCCCACAGGGGAGATGGCTACACCTTC.

This clone is a singleton in its sample. This CDR3 reads CASSQGQLPYNEQFF. CDR3 DNA: TGCGCCAGCAGCCAAGGACAGTTGCCCTACAATGAGCAGTTCTTC. This rearrangement joins TRBV4-1 to TRBJ2-1; D is possibly TRBD1 (5 bases). The V end lost 1 base, the J end lost 2 bases, and 9 bases lay between the germline ends. The germline V gene encodes CDR1 MGHRA and CDR2 YSYEKL. The CDR3 sequence is 15 residues long.

Here the CDR3 DNA reads TGCGCCAGCAGCGAACCGGGGACAGGGTCGTCGTATGGCTACACCTTC. It codes for CASSEPGTGSSYGYTF. The rearrangement uses TRBV5-1 and TRBJ1-2; 9 positions agree with TRBD1. Germline lookup yields CDR1 SGHRS and CDR2 YFSETQ. The CDR3 is 16 residues long. With 4 bases clipped from V and 5 bases from J, the junction kept 12 bases outside the gene matches.